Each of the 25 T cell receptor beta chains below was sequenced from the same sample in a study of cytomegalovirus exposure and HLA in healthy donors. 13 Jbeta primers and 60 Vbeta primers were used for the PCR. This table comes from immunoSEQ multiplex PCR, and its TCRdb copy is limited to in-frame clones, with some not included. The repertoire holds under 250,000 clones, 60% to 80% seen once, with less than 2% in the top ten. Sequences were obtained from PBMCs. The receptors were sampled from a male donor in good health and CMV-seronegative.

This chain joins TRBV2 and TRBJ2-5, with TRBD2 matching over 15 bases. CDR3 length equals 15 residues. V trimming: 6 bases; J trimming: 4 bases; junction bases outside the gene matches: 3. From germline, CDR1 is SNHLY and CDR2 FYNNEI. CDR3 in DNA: TGTGCCAGCAGGGAGGGACTAGCGGGAGGAGAGACCCAGTACTTC. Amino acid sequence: CASREGLAGGETQYF.

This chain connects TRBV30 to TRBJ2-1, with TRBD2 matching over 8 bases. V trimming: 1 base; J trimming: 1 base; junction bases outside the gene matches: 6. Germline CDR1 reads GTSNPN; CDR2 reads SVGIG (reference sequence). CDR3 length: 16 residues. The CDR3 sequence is CAWSANLAGSYNEQFF. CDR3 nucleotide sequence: TGTGCCTGGAGTGCGAACTTAGCGGGGTCCTACAATGAGCAGTTCTTC.

This CDR3 reads CASSYGGQGWTEAFF. Written as DNA, the CDR3 is TGTGCCAGCAGTTACGGGGGACAGGGTTGGACTGAAGCTTTCTTT. The V and J genes are TRBV6-6 and TRBJ1-1; TRBD1 agrees at 9 bases. This CDR3 comprises 15 residues. The V and J ends lost 2 bases and 5 bases, in that order; junction bases with no gene match: 6. Germline V gives CDR1 MNHNY, CDR2 SVGAGI (reference sequence).

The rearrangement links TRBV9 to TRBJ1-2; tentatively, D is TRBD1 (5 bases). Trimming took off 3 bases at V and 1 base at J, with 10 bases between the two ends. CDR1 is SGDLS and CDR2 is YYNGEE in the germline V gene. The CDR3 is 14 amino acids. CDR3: CASSEGGVNYGYTF. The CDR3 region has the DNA TGTGCCAGCAGCGAGGGAGGGGTTAACTATGGCTACACCTTC.

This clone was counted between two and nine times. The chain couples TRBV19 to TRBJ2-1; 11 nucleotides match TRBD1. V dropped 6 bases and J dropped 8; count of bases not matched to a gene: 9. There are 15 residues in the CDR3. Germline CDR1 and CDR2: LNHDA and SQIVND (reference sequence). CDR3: CASRIRDRGMYEQFF. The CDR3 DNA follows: TGTGCCAGTAGGATCCGGGACAGGGGGATGTATGAGCAGTTCTTC.

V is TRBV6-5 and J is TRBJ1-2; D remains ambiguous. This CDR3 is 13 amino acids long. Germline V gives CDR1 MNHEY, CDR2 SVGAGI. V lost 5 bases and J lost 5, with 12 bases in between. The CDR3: CASSPLRMYGYTF. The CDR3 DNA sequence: TGTGCCAGCAGTCCCCTACGTATGTATGGCTACACCTTC.

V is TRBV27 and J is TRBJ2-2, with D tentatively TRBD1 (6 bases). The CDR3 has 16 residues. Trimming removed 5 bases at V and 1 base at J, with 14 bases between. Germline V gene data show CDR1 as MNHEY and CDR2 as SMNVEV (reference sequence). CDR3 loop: CASSPIPGQNTGELFF. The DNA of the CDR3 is TGTGCCAGCAGTCCTATACCGGGACAGAACACCGGGGAGCTGTTTTTT.

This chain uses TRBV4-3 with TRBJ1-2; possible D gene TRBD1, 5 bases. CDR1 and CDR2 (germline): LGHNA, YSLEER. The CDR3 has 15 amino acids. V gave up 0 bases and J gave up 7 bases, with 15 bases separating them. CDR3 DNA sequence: TGCGCCAGCAGCCAAGAGGGTATTTGGGGGGGTGGCTACACCTTC. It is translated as CASSQEGIWGGGYTF.

CDR3 coding DNA: TGTGCCAGCAGCCGAGGACTAGCGGGGGGGCCAGGGAGAGAGCAGTACTTC. It encodes CASSRGLAGGPGREQYF. The V and J genes are TRBV5-4 and TRBJ2-7; TRBD2 matches 15 bases. V gave up 4 bases and J gave up 7 bases; unmatched junction bases: 12. Per the germline V gene, CDR1 is SGHNT and CDR2 is YYREEE (reference sequence). This CDR3 region has 17 residues.

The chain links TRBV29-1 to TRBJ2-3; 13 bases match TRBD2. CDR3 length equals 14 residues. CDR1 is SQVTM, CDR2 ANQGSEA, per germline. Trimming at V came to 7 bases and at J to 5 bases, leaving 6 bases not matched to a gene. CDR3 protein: CSAGTSGAGDTQYF. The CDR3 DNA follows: TGCAGCGCCGGGACTAGCGGGGCGGGAGATACGCAGTATTTT.

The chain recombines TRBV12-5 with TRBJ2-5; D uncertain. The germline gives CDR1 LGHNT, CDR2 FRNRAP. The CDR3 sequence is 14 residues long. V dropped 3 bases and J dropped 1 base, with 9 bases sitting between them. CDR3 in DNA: TGTGCTAGTGGTTTAGGATCGGGCCAAGAGACCCAGTACTTC. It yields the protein CASGLGSGQETQYF.

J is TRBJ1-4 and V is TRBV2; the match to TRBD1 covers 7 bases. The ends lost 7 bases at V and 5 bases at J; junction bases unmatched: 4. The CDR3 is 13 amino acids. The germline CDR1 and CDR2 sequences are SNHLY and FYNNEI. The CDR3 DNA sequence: TGTGCCAGCAAAGGGACAGTAAATGAAAAACTGTTTTTT. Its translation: CASKGTVNEKLFF.

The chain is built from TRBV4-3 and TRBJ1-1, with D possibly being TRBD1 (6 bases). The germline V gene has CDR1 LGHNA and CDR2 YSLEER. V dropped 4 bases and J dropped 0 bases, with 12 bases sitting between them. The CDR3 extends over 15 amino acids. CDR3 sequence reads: CASSLGTGLNTEAFF. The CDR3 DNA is TGCGCCAGCAGCCTTGGTACAGGGTTGAACACTGAAGCTTTCTTT.

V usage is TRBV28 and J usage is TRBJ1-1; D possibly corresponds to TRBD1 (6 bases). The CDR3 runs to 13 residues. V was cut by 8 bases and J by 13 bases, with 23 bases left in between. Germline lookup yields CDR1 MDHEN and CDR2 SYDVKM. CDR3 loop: CASWDNQPSNGFF. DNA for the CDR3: TGTGCCAGCTGGGACAACCAACCATCAAACGGTTTCTTT. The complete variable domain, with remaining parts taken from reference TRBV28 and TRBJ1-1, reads DVKVTQSSRYLVKRTGEKVFLECVQDMDHENMFWYRQDPGLGLRLIYFSYDVKMKEKGDIPEGYSVSREKKERFSLILESASTNQTSMYLCASWDNQPSNGFFGQGTRLTVV.

The CDR3 is CASSLMGLTGDPYEQYF. The CDR3 coding sequence is TGTGCCAGCAGCTTAATGGGCCTCACAGGAGACCCCTACGAGCAGTACTTC. The chain joins TRBV7-9 to TRBJ2-7, with D possibly being TRBD1 (5 bases). The CDR3 runs 17 residues. Between the trimmed V and J ends, which lost 2 bases and 2 bases, there was a span of 19 bases. Germline values: CDR1 SEHNR, CDR2 FQNEAQ (reference sequence).

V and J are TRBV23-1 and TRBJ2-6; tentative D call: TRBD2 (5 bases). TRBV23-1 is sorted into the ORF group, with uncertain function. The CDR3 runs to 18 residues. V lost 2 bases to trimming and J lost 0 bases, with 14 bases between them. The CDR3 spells CASSQPLVAGSGANVLTF. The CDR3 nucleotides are TGCGCCAGCAGTCAACCCCTGGTGGCGGGCTCTGGGGCCAACGTCCTGACTTTC.

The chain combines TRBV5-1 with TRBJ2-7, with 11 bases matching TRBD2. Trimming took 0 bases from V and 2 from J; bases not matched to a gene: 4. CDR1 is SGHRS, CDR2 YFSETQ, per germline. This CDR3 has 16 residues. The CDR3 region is CASSLDLAGGAYEQYF. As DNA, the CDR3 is TGCGCCAGCAGCTTGGATCTAGCGGGGGGAGCCTACGAGCAGTACTTC.

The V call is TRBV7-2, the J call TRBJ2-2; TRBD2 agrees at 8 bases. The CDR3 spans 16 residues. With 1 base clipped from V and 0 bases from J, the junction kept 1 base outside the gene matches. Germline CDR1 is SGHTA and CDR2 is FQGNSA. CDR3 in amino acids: CASSLELAANTGELFF. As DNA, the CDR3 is TGTGCCAGCAGCTTAGAACTAGCGGCGAACACCGGGGAGCTGTTTTTT.

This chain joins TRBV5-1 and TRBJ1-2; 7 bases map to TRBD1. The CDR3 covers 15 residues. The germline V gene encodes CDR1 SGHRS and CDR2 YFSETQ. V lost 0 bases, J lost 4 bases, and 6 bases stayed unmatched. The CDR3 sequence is CASSLASGTAYGYTF. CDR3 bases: TGCGCCAGCAGCTTGGCGTCCGGGACAGCCTATGGCTACACCTTC.

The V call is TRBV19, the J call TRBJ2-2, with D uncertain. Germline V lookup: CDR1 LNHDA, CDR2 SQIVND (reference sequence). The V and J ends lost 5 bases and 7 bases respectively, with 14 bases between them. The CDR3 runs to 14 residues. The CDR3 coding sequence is TGTGCCAGTAGTCTGGCTACCCCTAGCGGGGAGCTGTTTTTT. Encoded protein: CASSLATPSGELFF.

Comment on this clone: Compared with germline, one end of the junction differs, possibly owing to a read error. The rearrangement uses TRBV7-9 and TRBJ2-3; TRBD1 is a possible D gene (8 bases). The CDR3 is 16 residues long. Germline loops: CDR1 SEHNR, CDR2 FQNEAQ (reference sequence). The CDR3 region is CSSSLVQGGSTDTQYF. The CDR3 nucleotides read TGTTCCAGCAGCTTAGTACAGGGGGGGAGCACAGATACGCAGTATTTT.

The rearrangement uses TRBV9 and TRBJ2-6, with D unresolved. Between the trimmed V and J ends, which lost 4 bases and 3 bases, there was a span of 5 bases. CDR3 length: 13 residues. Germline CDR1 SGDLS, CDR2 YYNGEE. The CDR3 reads CASSPGGANVLTF. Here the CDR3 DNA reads TGTGCCAGCAGCCCCGGTGGGGCCAACGTCCTGACTTTC.

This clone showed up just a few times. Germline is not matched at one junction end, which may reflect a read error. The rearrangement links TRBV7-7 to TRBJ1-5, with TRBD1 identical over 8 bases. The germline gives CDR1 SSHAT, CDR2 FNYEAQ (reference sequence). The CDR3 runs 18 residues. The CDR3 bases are TGTGCTAGCAGCTACTACAGGGGGTACCTCTATAGCAATCAGCCCCAGCATTTT. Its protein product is CASSYYRGYLYSNQPQHF.

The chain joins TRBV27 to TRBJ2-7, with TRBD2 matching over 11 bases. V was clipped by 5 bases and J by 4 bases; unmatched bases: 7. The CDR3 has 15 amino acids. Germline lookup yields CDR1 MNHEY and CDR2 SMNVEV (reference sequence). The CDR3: CASSNSGRASYEQYF. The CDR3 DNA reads TGTGCCAGCAGTAATAGCGGGAGGGCCTCTTACGAGCAGTACTTC.

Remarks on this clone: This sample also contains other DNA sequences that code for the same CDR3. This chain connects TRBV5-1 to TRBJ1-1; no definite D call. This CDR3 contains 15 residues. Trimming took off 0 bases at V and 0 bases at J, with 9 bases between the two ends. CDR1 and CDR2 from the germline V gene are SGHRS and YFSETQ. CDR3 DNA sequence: TGCGCCAGCAGCTTGGTTGGCGGCATGAACACTGAAGCTTTCTTT. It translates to CASSLVGGMNTEAFF.